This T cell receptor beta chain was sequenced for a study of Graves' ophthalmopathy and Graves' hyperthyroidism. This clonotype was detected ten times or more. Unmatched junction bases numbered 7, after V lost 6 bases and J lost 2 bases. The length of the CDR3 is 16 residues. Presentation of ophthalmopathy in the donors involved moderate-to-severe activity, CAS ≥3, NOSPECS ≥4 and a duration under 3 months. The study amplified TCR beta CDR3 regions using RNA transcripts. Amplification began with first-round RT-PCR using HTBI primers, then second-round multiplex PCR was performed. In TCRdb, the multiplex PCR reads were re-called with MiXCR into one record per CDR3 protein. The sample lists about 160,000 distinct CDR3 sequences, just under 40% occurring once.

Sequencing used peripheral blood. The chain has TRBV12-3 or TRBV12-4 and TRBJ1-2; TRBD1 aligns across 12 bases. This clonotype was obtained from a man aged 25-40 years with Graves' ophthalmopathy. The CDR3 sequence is CASSLRGTGGNYGYTF. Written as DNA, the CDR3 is TGTGCCAGCAGCCTTCGGGGGACAGGGGGCAACTATGGCTACACCTTC.